These T cell receptor beta chains were read from a single sample in a study of T cells in Graves' hyperthyroidism and ophthalmopathy. TCRdb fed the multiplex PCR reads into MiXCR, producing one record per CDR3 protein. Of 300,000 to 400,000 distinct CDR3 sequences in the sample, 21% were seen once. Sample: blood. The receptors originated from a woman in her forties or fifties with Graves' hyperthyroidism. Each CDR3 is given with its conserved first and last residue. A D gene is named only where the DNA matches it firmly. Rows give clone size only sometimes, using once, few, many, or a class for an expanded clone.

v_call	j_call	d_call	clone_size	cdr3_nt	cdr3_aa
TRBV5-1	TRBJ2-1	TRBD1	many	TGCGCCAGCAGCGGGACAGATTACAATGAGCAGTTCTTC	CASSGTDYNEQFF
TRBV7-9	TRBJ2-7	.	.	TGTGCCAGCAGCTTGTTACCGGGACAAACCTACGAGCAGTACTTC	CASSLLPGQTYEQYF
TRBV20-1	TRBJ2-7	.	many	TGCAGTGCCCTGGGGGACGGGCCCCACCCTTACGAGCAGTACTTC	CSALGDGPHPYEQYF
TRBV6-1	TRBJ2-1	TRBD2	.	TGTGCCGTACGGAGGGAGGGCCAGTACAATGAGCAGTTCTTC	CAVRREGQYNEQFF
TRBV30	TRBJ1-4	.	many	TGTGCCTGGAGTGTAGGGGGACGGGAAAAACTGTTTTTT	CAWSVGGREKLFF
TRBV15	TRBJ2-1	.	few	TGTGCCACCAGCAGAGGCCGGACTACCAATGAGCAGTTCTTC	CATSRGRTTNEQFF
TRBV28	TRBJ1-1	.	many	TGTGCCAGCAGGCGATCCGGGACGAACACTGAAGCTTTCTTT	CASRRSGTNTEAFF
TRBV12-3/TRBV12-4	TRBJ1-5	TRBD1	many	TGTGCCAGCAGTTTTGGGACAGGGGGCCATAGCAATCAGCCCCAGCATTTT	CASSFGTGGHSNQPQHF
TRBV15	TRBJ2-7	.	many	TGTGCCACCAGCAGAGAAAGGGCCCTCTACGAGCAGTACTTC	CATSRERALYEQYF
TRBV20-1	TRBJ2-3	TRBD2	.	TGCAGTGCTAGAAGGACTAGCGGTACAGATACGCAGTATTTT	CSARRTSGTDTQYF
TRBV28	TRBJ1-2	TRBD1	many	TGTGCCAGCAGTTTCGGAGGCAGGGGGCACTATGGCTACACCTTC	CASSFGGRGHYGYTF
TRBV15	TRBJ1-2	.	.	TGTGCCACCAGCAGAGATCACAGCTATGGCTACACCTTC	CATSRDHSYGYTF
TRBV4-1	TRBJ1-5	TRBD1	once	TGCGCCAGCAGCCAACAAAGGGGAACAGGGGGCGGCAATCAGCCCCAGCATTTT	CASSQQRGTGGGNQPQHF